This T cell receptor beta chain was documented in a study of T cell clones after liver transplantation. V was clipped by 1 base and J by 3 bases; unmatched bases: 3. The CDR3 spans 15 residues. Per germline, CDR1 LGHNA and CDR2 YSLEER. Here immunoSEQ multiplex PCR was the method, and the copy in TCRdb shows in-frame clones only, minus some. The top ten clones hold 2.8% of a sample with 75,000 to 95,000 clones, 75% to 90% of them seen once. The chain couples TRBV4-3 to TRBJ1-1; 9 nucleotides agree with TRBD1. Material: CD4+ T cells from blood, obtained at the 22-month timepoint. The clonotype comes from a human patient who received a liver transplant. A subset of T cells may come from the graft donor. CDR3: CASSQAGDRDTEAFF. The CDR3 region has the DNA TGCGCCAGCAGCCAAGCAGGGGACAGGGACACTGAAGCTTTCTTT.